This record covers a single TCR beta chain. The sample comes from a study of regulatory T cells in long-lasting Graves disease. In building TCR beta libraries, iRepertoire HTBI primers were used together with Arm-PCR of CDR3 regions. TCRdb independently ran MiXCR on the multiplex PCR reads; one entry per CDR3 protein. The table includes approximately 400,000 distinct CDR3 sequences, roughly 15% detected once. Indicated time point: newly diagnosed GD, antithyroid drugs for less than 3 months. Construction of the TCR library relied on RNA isolated from PBMCs. Trimming shortened V by 3 bases and J by 3 bases, and 9 bases separated the two germline ends. Germline CDR1 and CDR2: SGHNT and YYREEE (reference sequence). The CDR3 is 13 residues long. The same data also went into a second study, on T cells in Graves' hyperthyroidism and ophthalmopathy. As that study records: The HTBI primer set served for first-round RT-PCR of the TCR CDR3.

Specimen: peripheral blood mononuclear cells (PBMCs), collected at new diagnosis, from a patient treated with antithyroid drugs. This sequence originates from a woman in her 40s with Graves disease. J is TRBJ2-5 and V is TRBV5-4; TRBD2 might be the D (5 bases). Written as DNA, the CDR3 is TGTGCCAGCAGCTCGGCCGGGGAAGAGACCCAGTACTTC. It yields the protein CASSSAGEETQYF.